This T cell receptor (beta chain) is drawn from a study of cytomegalovirus exposure and HLA in healthy donors. Whole-study results and caveats: Later work found most CMV-associated TCR beta chains apparently HLA-restricted. Under in vitro conditions, a few CMV-associated chains were confirmed as specific for CMV antigens. Listed as cytomegalovirus-associated were 150 to 200 TCR beta chains. Within an earlier analysis, most TCR beta V segments proved productive either about 90% or about 30% of the time.

The study ran its PCR with 60 Vbeta and 13 Jbeta primers. Sequencing was performed with immunoSEQ multiplex PCR; in TCRdb, only in-frame clones are kept and a portion is missing. This table holds 180,000 or so clones, over 70% found once. In the case of this clone: Its antigen is currently unknown.

This TCR was sampled from a man aged 18 to 30 in good health and CMV-seronegative. Sequenced input: PBMCs.

CDR3 sequence reads: CASSFRTSGDEQYF. The CDR3 bases are TGTGCCAGCAGCTTTCGGACTAGCGGGGACGAGCAGTACTTC. This rearrangement joins TRBV7-9 to TRBJ2-7; TRBD2 matches 12 bases. Trimming removed 3 bases from V and 5 bases from J; junction bases left unmatched: 2. This CDR3 is 14 amino acids long. CDR1 is SEHNR, CDR2 FQNEAQ, per germline (reference sequence).